This T cell receptor (beta chain) was captured in a study of T cells in Graves' hyperthyroidism and ophthalmopathy. About the study: Blood was drawn when the patient was first diagnosed and still untreated.

For the diagnoses, clinical symptoms, serum thyroxine and TRAb, thyroid ultrasound and orbital computed tomography were used. The CDR3 regions of TCR beta were amplified from RNA transcripts. Initially, a first-round RT-PCR of the TCR CDR3 employed the HTBI primer set. TCRdb reprocessed the multiplex PCR reads via MiXCR and lists one record per CDR3 protein. The table lists approximately 400,000 distinct CDR3 sequences, around 25% of them singletons. Germline CDR1 and CDR2: ENHRY and SYGVKD. The junction had 4 bases not matched to a gene; V was cut back by 4 bases and J by 2 bases. The CDR3 loop spans 14 amino acids. To note about this clonotype: What it recognizes is unknown. Without the conserved terminal phenylalanine or tryptophan, this CDR3 likely stems from a read error.

General study points: In blood, most of the thyroid clonotypes expanded above 0.001 were also present. A model of 13 V-J features distinguished ophthalmopathy from stable hyperthyroidism.

The chain recombines TRBV10-3 with TRBJ1-2, with 7 bases identical to TRBD1. This clonotype was sampled from a man aged 45 to 65 with Graves' hyperthyroidism. Sequences were obtained from blood. The CDR3 DNA reads as TGTGCCATCAGTGTGGGACAGTCCAACTATGGCTACACCCTC. It is translated as CAISVGQSNYGYTL.